Presented here are 4 T cell receptor beta chains from one specimen sequenced in a study of blood T cell repertoires in COVID-19. TCRdb keeps only in-frame clones here, not all; method: immunoSEQ multiplex PCR. This sample yields around 360,000 clones, of which over 75% are seen a single time; roughly 2% belongs to the top ten. The sequencing sample was made of PBMCs or T cells enriched from blood (not recorded which). Every receptor here comes from a man aged 35-49 years in a cohort exposed to, infected with or recovered from COVID-19 (not recorded which).

The CDR3 DNA reads as TGTGCCACCAGTGGGCAGGTCGGACAGCCCCAGCATTTT. It yields the protein CATSGQVGQPQHF. The J gene is TRBJ1-5, the V gene TRBV24-1, with D hard to call. The CDR3 contains 13 residues. Trimming took off 5 bases at V and 7 bases at J, with 11 bases between the two ends. Germline values: CDR1 KGHDR, CDR2 SFDVKD.

This clone has only one observation. The CDR3 DNA sequence: TGTGCCAGCAGTTTTTACGGGGGACCCCTCACAGATACGCAGTATTTT. It specifies CASSFYGGPLTDTQYF. The rearrangement links TRBV27 to TRBJ2-3; D may be TRBD2 (6 bases). CDR1 and CDR2 (germline): MNHEY, SMNVEV (reference sequence). Deletions cut 3 bases from V and 2 bases from J, with 15 bases between. The CDR3 has 16 amino acids.

The chain links TRBV7-9 to TRBJ2-5; D is undetermined. Per germline, CDR1 SEHNR and CDR2 FQNEAQ (reference sequence). This CDR3 spans 15 amino acids. Trimming removed 2 bases at V and 2 bases at J, with 12 bases between. CDR3 protein: CASSLNLNSQETQYF. In DNA, the CDR3 is TGTGCCAGCAGCTTAAACCTTAACAGTCAAGAGACCCAGTACTTC.

The genes are TRBV3-1 (or the pseudogene TRBV3-2) and TRBJ1-6; 7 bases line up with TRBD1. Germline CDR1 reads LGHDT; CDR2 reads YNNKEL (reference sequence). V dropped 6 bases and J dropped 2; count of bases not matched to a gene: 4. The CDR3 sequence is 15 residues long. Here the CDR3 DNA reads TGTGCCAGCAGTCCACAGGGGCCCTATAATTCACCCCTCCACTTT. It codes for CASSPQGPYNSPLHF.